This TCR beta chain comes out of a study of shared clonotypes between healthy human individuals. Study-wide results and limits: Sampling included only blood; tissue repertoires likely differ.

About this clone itself: Its matching antigen is unknown.

The CDR3 runs to 14 residues. Between the trimmed V and J ends, which lost 0 bases and 0 bases, there was a span of 4 bases. Looked up from germline, CDR1 is SEHNR and CDR2 is FQNEAQ (reference sequence). Assay: immunoSEQ multiplex PCR; the TCRdb copy retains only in-frame clones and omits some. The table includes roughly 700,000 clones, roughly 87% detected once. Participating donors were healthy, HIV-negative adults free of recent acute infections or vaccinations. Pooled CD45RO+ cells and CCR7-negative CD45RA+ TemRA cells made up CD8 memory. Sequenced material: memory CD8+ T cells from PBMCs. Subset here: CD45RO+ cells pooled with CCR7-negative TemRA cells. The rearrangement uses TRBV7-9 and TRBJ2-3; D gene ambiguous. The receptor's source is a man in his late teens or twenties in good health. Some clones in this sample may be carry-over from other donors' samples. The CDR3 DNA follows: TGTGCCAGCAGCTTAGCGAGCAGCACAGATACGCAGTATTTT. Its translation is CASSLASSTDTQYF. The full variable domain, completed using reference TRBV7-9 and TRBJ2-3, is DTGVSQNPRHKITKRGQNVTFRCDPISEHNRLYWYRQTLGQGPEFLTYFQNEAQLEKSRLLSDRFSAERPKGSFSTLEIQRTEQGDSAMYLCASSLASSTDTQYFGPGTRLTVL.